Listed here are 9 T cell receptor beta chains from one sample, sequenced in a study of blood T cell repertoires in COVID-19. TCRdb keeps only in-frame clones here, not all; method: immunoSEQ multiplex PCR. The sample consists of roughly 400,000 clones, approximately 90% of them appearing once. Input material: PBMCs or T cells enriched from blood (not recorded which). The origin of the receptors is a woman between 18 and 29 years old who had been exposed to COVID-19.

The sample holds one count of this clone. The V and J genes are TRBV9 and TRBJ2-3; D unclear. With 0 bases removed from V and 4 bases from J, the gap between germline ends came to 12 bases. The CDR3 consists of 15 residues. The germline V gene has CDR1 SGDLS and CDR2 YYNGEE. The DNA of the CDR3 is TGTGCCAGCAGCGTAGCCCTAGGTTGGGCAGATACGCAGTATTTT. This sequence encodes CASSVALGWADTQYF.

As concerns this clone: This sample also contains other DNA sequences that code for the same CDR3. The chain joins TRBV2 to TRBJ2-1, with 7 bases fitting TRBD2. This CDR3 contains 15 residues. With V trimmed by 3 bases and J by 1 base, 3 bases remained unmatched. The germline V gene encodes CDR1 SNHLY and CDR2 FYNNEI. CDR3 in amino acids: CASSDSGGSYNEQFF. The CDR3 nucleotides are TGTGCCAGCAGTGACTCCGGGGGGTCCTACAATGAGCAGTTCTTC. Full variable domain (rest looked up from reference TRBV2 and TRBJ2-1): EPEVTQTPSHQVTQMGQEVILRCVPISNHLYFYWYRQILGQKVEFLVSFYNNEISEKSEIFDDQFSVERPDGSNFTLKIRSTKLEDSAMYFCASSDSGGSYNEQFFGPGTRLTVL.

The chain carries TRBV5-1 and TRBJ2-1; 9 bases are shared with TRBD1. Per germline, CDR1 SGHRS and CDR2 YFSETQ. The length of the CDR3 is 16 residues. V shed 4 bases and J 4 bases; nucleotides not matched to a gene: 9. In DNA, the CDR3 is TGCGCCAGCAGCCTTAGCTCCGGGACAGGGTACAATGAGCAGTTCTTC. This gives the protein CASSLSSGTGYNEQFF. The complete variable domain, with remaining parts taken from reference TRBV5-1 and TRBJ2-1, reads KAGVTQTPRYLIKTRGQQVTLSCSPISGHRSVSWYQQTPGQGLQFLFEYFSETQRNKGNFPGRFSGRQFSNSRSEMNVSTLELGDSALYLCASSLSSGTGYNEQFFGPGTRLTVL.

This clone was seen only a few times. V usage is TRBV4-2 and J usage is TRBJ2-7, with 8 bases identical to TRBD1. V dropped 2 bases and J dropped 7; count of bases not matched to a gene: 7. The CDR3 runs to 14 residues. In germline, CDR1 is LGHNA, CDR2 YNFKEQ. The CDR3 region is CASSQRQGPVEQYF. Here the CDR3 DNA reads TGTGCCAGCAGCCAACGACAGGGGCCCGTGGAGCAGTACTTC.

V usage is TRBV7-2 and J usage is TRBJ2-7; 10 positions agree with TRBD1. The CDR3 extends over 14 amino acids. CDR1 is SGHTA and CDR2 is FQGNSA in the germline V gene. J was trimmed by 6 bases and V by 1 base; bases with no gene match: 3. This chain's CDR3 is CASSLEGTGAEQYF. CDR3 DNA sequence: TGTGCCAGCAGCTTAGAGGGGACAGGGGCCGAGCAGTACTTC.

This chain joins TRBV7-2 and TRBJ2-2, with 14 bases fitting TRBD2. The CDR3 is 15 amino acids. CDR1 and CDR2 from the germline V gene are SGHTA and FQGNSA. V shed 10 bases and J 13 bases; nucleotides not matched to a gene: 14. Here the CDR3 reads CATAKTSGRANWLFF. In DNA form, the CDR3 reads TGTGCCACCGCTAAGACTAGCGGGAGGGCCAATTGGCTGTTTTTT.

The rearrangement joins TRBV19 to TRBJ1-6; D call uncertain. V lost 5 bases and J 4 bases, leaving 12 bases between the germline ends. CDR1 and CDR2 (germline): LNHDA, SQIVND (reference sequence). There are 15 residues in the CDR3. The CDR3 DNA reads TGTGCCAGTAGTCTGAACATGCTTTATAATTCACCCCTCCACTTT. This sequence encodes CASSLNMLYNSPLHF.

V is TRBV5-1 and J is TRBJ1-2; TRBD1 matches at 8 bases. The CDR3 is 14 amino acids. Unmatched junction bases numbered 7, after V lost 4 bases and J lost 5 bases. The V gene's germline CDR1 is SGHRS and CDR2 YFSETQ. The CDR3 spells CASSLGQEPYGYTF. CDR3 bases: TGCGCCAGCAGCCTGGGACAGGAACCTTATGGCTACACCTTC.

The chain links TRBV7-2 to TRBJ2-7; D not certain. The CDR3 totals 14 residues. V lost 5 bases and J 0 bases, leaving 11 bases between the germline ends. Germline lookup yields CDR1 SGHTA and CDR2 FQGNSA. The CDR3 here is CASSPQLSSYEQYF. The CDR3 DNA follows: TGTGCCAGCAGCCCCCAACTAAGCTCCTACGAGCAGTACTTC.